The 4 T cell receptor beta chains listed next were all sequenced from one sample in a study of T cell repertoires in cytomegalovirus infection. TCRdb reprocessed the reads via MiXCR and lists one record per CDR3 protein. The sample gives about half a million distinct CDR3 sequences, approximately 40% of which show up once; 35% to 50% is in the top ten. What these receptors recognize is not known. Sequences were derived from cultured PBMCs, sampled from culture after CMV antigen stimulation. Every receptor here comes from a human donor in good health (CMV status not recorded). Some clones in this sample may be carry-over from other donors' samples.

The chain employs TRBV15 and TRBJ2-7, with 7 positions matching TRBD1. This CDR3 region has 14 residues. The V and J ends lost 3 bases and 1 base, in that order; junction bases with no gene match: 3. Germline CDR1 LNHNV, CDR2 YYDKDF (reference sequence). CDR3 nucleotides: TGTGCCACCAGCAGGTTGACAGGGTCCTACGAGCAGTACTTC. Translated: CATSRLTGSYEQYF.

V usage is TRBV7-2 and J usage is TRBJ2-5, with D perhaps TRBD1 (5 bases). The ends were cut back, 3 bases at V and 4 bases at J, with 12 bases in the middle. CDR1 and CDR2 from the germline V gene are SGHTA and FQGNSA. The CDR3 length is 14 residues. This chain's CDR3 is CASSFPDRVETQYF. The CDR3 DNA reads as TGTGCCAGCAGCTTTCCAGACAGAGTAGAGACCCAGTACTTC.

This clonotype was found a few times. This rearrangement joins TRBV11-2 to TRBJ2-5; D call uncertain. With 11 bases removed from V and 8 bases from J, the gap between germline ends came to 15 bases. Germline loops: CDR1 SGHAT, CDR2 FQNNGV. The CDR3 length is 11 residues. CDR3: CALGVGDTQYF. The CDR3, as DNA: TGTGCCCTTGGGGTCGGCGACACCCAGTACTTC. Full variable domain (missing parts from reference TRBV11-2 and TRBJ2-5): EAGVAQSPRYKIIEKRQSVAFWCNPISGHATLYWYQQILGQGPKLLIQFQNNGVVDDSQLPKDRFSAERLKGVDSTLKIQPAKLEDSAVYLCALGVGDTQYFGPGTRLLVL.

The gene calls are TRBV5-6 and TRBJ2-7; D is perhaps TRBD1 or TRBD2 (5 bases each). This CDR3 spans 13 amino acids. V was shortened by 3 bases and J by 3 bases, with 10 bases between the two germline ends. Germline lookup yields CDR1 SGHDT and CDR2 YYEEEE. The CDR3 reads CASSYGTLYEQYF. In nucleotides, the CDR3 is TGTGCCAGCAGCTACGGGACCCTCTACGAGCAGTACTTC.